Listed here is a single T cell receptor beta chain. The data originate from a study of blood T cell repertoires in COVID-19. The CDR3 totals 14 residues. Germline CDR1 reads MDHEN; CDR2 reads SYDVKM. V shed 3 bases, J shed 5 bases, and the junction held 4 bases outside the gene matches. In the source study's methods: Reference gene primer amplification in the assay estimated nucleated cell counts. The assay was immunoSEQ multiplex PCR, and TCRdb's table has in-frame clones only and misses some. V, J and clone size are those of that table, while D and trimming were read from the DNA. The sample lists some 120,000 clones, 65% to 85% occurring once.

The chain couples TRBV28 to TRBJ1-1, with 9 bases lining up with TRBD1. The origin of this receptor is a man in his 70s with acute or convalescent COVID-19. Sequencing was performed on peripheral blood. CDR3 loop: CASSFPGQGTEAFF. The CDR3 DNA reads TGTGCCAGCAGTTTTCCAGGACAGGGGACTGAAGCTTTCTTT. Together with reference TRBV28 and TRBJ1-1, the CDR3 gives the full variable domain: DVKVTQSSRYLVKRTGEKVFLECVQDMDHENMFWYRQDPGLGLRLIYFSYDVKMKEKGDIPEGYSVSREKKERFSLILESASTNQTSMYLCASSFPGQGTEAFFGQGTRLTVV.